One T cell receptor (beta chain) is described in this entry. The data derive from a study of T-cell memory formation after mild COVID-19. Between the trimmed V and J ends, which lost 4 bases and 5 bases, there was a span of 12 bases. This CDR3 spans 13 amino acids. TCRdb recomputed calls from the 5' RACE reads with MiXCR, one row per CDR3 protein. The repertoire consists of roughly 310,000 distinct CDR3 sequences, with roughly 15% occurring once and the leading ten covering around 24%. This chain uses TRBV12-3 or TRBV12-4 with TRBJ2-7; D is perhaps TRBD1 (6 bases). The sequence was collected from a young man who had mild COVID-19 (a few samples of this study predate the infection). Cell type and time point are not known. Material for sequencing was PBMCs or a T cell subset sorted from them (not recorded which). The CDR3 DNA sequence: TGTGCCAGCAGTTGGGCAGGGACACACGAGCAGTACTTC. It is translated as CASSWAGTHEQYF.